This T cell receptor (beta chain) was identified in a study of B cell selection in AIRE deficiency. Study-wide findings and caveats: With only TCRbeta sequenced, roughly 37% of shared healthy Treg sequences overlapped Tconv.

CDR3 length equals 15 residues. The ends lost 2 bases at V and 4 bases at J; junction bases unmatched: 7. Germline values: CDR1 SGHNT, CDR2 YENEEA. Study processing details: Some 100,000 patient and about 130,000 healthy donor in-frame TCRbeta sequences came from conventional T cells. Sequencing was performed with immunoSEQ multiplex PCR; in TCRdb, only in-frame clones are kept and a portion is missing. The D gene and trimming were derived from the DNA, and the V and J assignments and clone size from that table. The table lists around 24,000 clones, roughly 95% of them singletons, with 0.15% to 0.2% in the top ten. Sorting defined conventional CD4 T cells as CD4+CD127+. Of note for this clone: Its target is not known.

This TCR was recovered from a human donor in good health. The genes are TRBV11-3 and TRBJ2-5; 7 positions match TRBD2. The sequencing input was CD4+CD127+ conventional T cells sorted from PBMCs. CDR3 protein: CASSLSMGEGETQYF. As DNA, the CDR3 is TGTGCCAGCAGCTTATCAATGGGGGAGGGAGAGACCCAGTACTTC.